Listed below are T cell receptor beta chains from one sample, sequenced in a study of beta chain features in type 1 diabetes. Here immunoSEQ multiplex PCR was the method, and the copy in TCRdb shows in-frame clones only, minus some. This table has 250,000 to 350,000 clones, roughly 13% appearing once. Sequencing was done on a sample of naive CD4+ T cells from blood. The source is a man under 40 with type 1 diabetes. Both conserved end residues are part of each CDR3. D genes are given only for firm matches. Where a row states a size, it is once, few, many or the class of an expanded clone; other rows omit it.

CDR3 DNA: TGTGCCTGGAGCAGGCAGGGGGATCAGCCCCAGCATTTT
CDR3 protein: CAWSRQGDQPQHF
J gene: TRBJ1-5
CDR3 length: 13
D gene: TRBD1
clone size: .
V gene: TRBV30

CDR3 DNA: TGTGCCAGCACGGAGGCCCGGGAGAATACGCAGTATTTT
CDR3 protein: CASTEARENTQYF
J gene: TRBJ2-3
CDR3 length: 13
D gene: .
clone size: few
V gene: TRBV28

CDR3 DNA: TGTGCCAGCAGTACGGGGTACAATGAGCAGTTCTTC
CDR3 protein: CASSTGYNEQFF
J gene: TRBJ2-1
CDR3 length: 12
D gene: .
clone size: few
V gene: TRBV28

CDR3 DNA: TGCGCCAGCAGCTTACAGGGGGGGCAGTATTTT
CDR3 protein: CASSLQGGQYF
J gene: TRBJ2-3
CDR3 length: 11
D gene: TRBD1
clone size: .
V gene: TRBV5-1

CDR3 DNA: TGTGCCAGCAGCCTCAGGGGAGATACTTCCTACAATGAGCAGTTCTTC
CDR3 protein: CASSLRGDTSYNEQFF
J gene: TRBJ2-1
CDR3 length: 16
D gene: .
clone size: .
V gene: TRBV9

CDR3 DNA: TGTGCCATCAGTGAGTTAGAGACAGGGGGCTCCGAGCAGTACTTC
CDR3 protein: CAISELETGGSEQYF
J gene: TRBJ2-7
CDR3 length: 15
D gene: TRBD1
clone size: .
V gene: TRBV10-3

CDR3 DNA: TGTGCCTGGAGTGTTGGAGGGGAGCAGTTCTTC
CDR3 protein: CAWSVGGEQFF
J gene: TRBJ2-1
CDR3 length: 11
D gene: .
clone size: few
V gene: TRBV30

CDR3 DNA: TGTGCCAGCAGTTTAGCAGGGGTCCTCTACAATGAGCAGTTCTTC
CDR3 protein: CASSLAGVLYNEQFF
J gene: TRBJ2-1
CDR3 length: 15
D gene: .
clone size: .
V gene: TRBV27

CDR3 DNA: TGCGCCAGCAGCTTGGGGGCCAGGAACACTGAAGCTTTCTTT
CDR3 protein: CASSLGARNTEAFF
J gene: TRBJ1-1
CDR3 length: 14
D gene: .
clone size: once
V gene: TRBV5-1

CDR3 DNA: TGCGCCAGCAGCCCAGGGGAAACCACAGATACGCAGTATTTT
CDR3 protein: CASSPGETTDTQYF
J gene: TRBJ2-3
CDR3 length: 14
D gene: .
clone size: few
V gene: TRBV5-1

CDR3 DNA: TGTGCCAGCTCACCACAAGAGGATTCTAGCACAGATACGCAGTATTTT
CDR3 protein: CASSPQEDSSTDTQYF
J gene: TRBJ2-3
CDR3 length: 16
D gene: .
clone size: .
V gene: TRBV18

CDR3 DNA: TGTGCCAGCAGCTTAAGCGGCTCCTACAATGAGCAGTTCTTC
CDR3 protein: CASSLSGSYNEQFF
J gene: TRBJ2-1
CDR3 length: 14
D gene: .
clone size: few
V gene: TRBV5-4

CDR3 DNA: TGTGCCAGCAGCAAAGGACTAGCGCCGAGCTCCTACGAGCAGTACTTC
CDR3 protein: CASSKGLAPSSYEQYF
J gene: TRBJ2-7
CDR3 length: 16
D gene: .
clone size: .
V gene: TRBV21-1

CDR3 DNA: TGTGCCAGCAGCTTTAGAGCCTCTGGAAACACCATATATTTT
CDR3 protein: CASSFRASGNTIYF
J gene: TRBJ1-3
CDR3 length: 14
D gene: .
clone size: few
V gene: TRBV13

CDR3 DNA: TGTGCCAGCAGTCCGGGACAGGGTCTCGCCAAAAACATTCAGTACTTC
CDR3 protein: CASSPGQGLAKNIQYF
J gene: TRBJ2-4
CDR3 length: 16
D gene: TRBD1
clone size: once
V gene: TRBV27

CDR3 DNA: TGTGCCAGCAGCTTAGAGGGACAGGTCCACGAGCAGTACTTC
CDR3 protein: CASSLEGQVHEQYF
J gene: TRBJ2-7
CDR3 length: 14
D gene: TRBD1
clone size: few
V gene: TRBV7-9

CDR3 DNA: TGTGCCAGCAGCGCAAAGGGGGCGTTCGGCTATGGCTACACCTTC
CDR3 protein: CASSAKGAFGYGYTF
J gene: TRBJ1-2
CDR3 length: 15
D gene: TRBD1
clone size: few
V gene: TRBV9

CDR3 DNA: TGTGCCAGCAGTGAAAGGGGTCAGCCCCAGCATTTT
CDR3 protein: CASSERGQPQHF
J gene: TRBJ1-5
CDR3 length: 12
D gene: .
clone size: .
V gene: TRBV25-1

CDR3 DNA: TGTGCCAGCTCATTCTCCGGGACAGGGCCTTACAATGAGCAGTTCTTC
CDR3 protein: CASSFSGTGPYNEQFF
J gene: TRBJ2-1
CDR3 length: 16
D gene: TRBD1
clone size: few
V gene: TRBV2

CDR3 DNA: TGCAGCGTCCCTACGGTTATGGTTGGCAATGAGCAGTTCTTC
CDR3 protein: CSVPTVMVGNEQFF
J gene: TRBJ2-1
CDR3 length: 14
D gene: .
clone size: .
V gene: TRBV29-1

CDR3 DNA: TGTGCCAGCTATTCCGCATACATGAACACTGAAGCTTTCTTT
CDR3 protein: CASYSAYMNTEAFF
J gene: TRBJ1-1
CDR3 length: 14
D gene: .
clone size: .
V gene: TRBV28

CDR3 DNA: TGCAGCGCTGGACAGGGGGCTGGGACTGAAGCTTTCTTT
CDR3 protein: CSAGQGAGTEAFF
J gene: TRBJ1-1
CDR3 length: 13
D gene: TRBD1
clone size: few
V gene: TRBV29-1

CDR3 DNA: TGCAGTGCTGGGCCCCGCAATGAGCAGTTCTTC
CDR3 protein: CSAGPRNEQFF
J gene: TRBJ2-1
CDR3 length: 11
D gene: .
clone size: once
V gene: TRBV20-1

CDR3 DNA: TGTGCCAGCAGTGGGCTTTCACAGGGGAGAACTACTGAAGCTTTCTTT
CDR3 protein: CASSGLSQGRTTEAFF
J gene: TRBJ1-1
CDR3 length: 16
D gene: TRBD1
clone size: .
V gene: TRBV6-1

CDR3 DNA: TGTGCCAGCGGGACTAGCGGAGCCTACGAGCAGTACTTC
CDR3 protein: CASGTSGAYEQYF
J gene: TRBJ2-7
CDR3 length: 13
D gene: TRBD2
clone size: few
V gene: TRBV2

CDR3 DNA: TGTGCCAGCAGCGTAGGGGCTAGCCGGGGGTACCAAGAGACCCAGTACTTC
CDR3 protein: CASSVGASRGYQETQYF
J gene: TRBJ2-5
CDR3 length: 17
D gene: .
clone size: .
V gene: TRBV9

CDR3 DNA: TGTGCCAGTACCCGGCAGGGGAATCGGGGTGGGGAGCTGTTTTTT
CDR3 protein: CASTRQGNRGGELFF
J gene: TRBJ2-2
CDR3 length: 15
D gene: .
clone size: few
V gene: TRBV19

CDR3 DNA: TGTGCCAGCAGCTTAGCCGGTGACACTGAAGCTTTCTTT
CDR3 protein: CASSLAGDTEAFF
J gene: TRBJ1-1
CDR3 length: 13
D gene: .
clone size: .
V gene: TRBV11-1

CDR3 DNA: TGTGCCAGCAGTGAAAGTAGTAAGACCCAGTACTTC
CDR3 protein: CASSESSKTQYF
J gene: TRBJ2-5
CDR3 length: 12
D gene: .
clone size: .
V gene: TRBV2

CDR3 DNA: TGTGCCAGCAGACCAACCGGGACAGGGGGCTACGAGCAGTACTTC
CDR3 protein: CASRPTGTGGYEQYF
J gene: TRBJ2-7
CDR3 length: 15
D gene: TRBD1
clone size: .
V gene: TRBV5-4

CDR3 DNA: TGCGCCAGCAGCCCCCTTAGCGGGAACACCGGGGAGCTGTTTTTT
CDR3 protein: CASSPLSGNTGELFF
J gene: TRBJ2-2
CDR3 length: 15
D gene: .
clone size: .
V gene: TRBV4-3

CDR3 DNA: TGTGCCAGCAGCTTGGGCTCCGGGACAGGGGTACAAGAGACCCAGTACTTC
CDR3 protein: CASSLGSGTGVQETQYF
J gene: TRBJ2-5
CDR3 length: 17
D gene: TRBD1
clone size: few
V gene: TRBV5-4

CDR3 DNA: TGCGCCAGCAGCCAACATCAACGGGGGCTAGCGGGAGAGCTCGCAGATACGCAGTATTTT
CDR3 protein: CASSQHQRGLAGELADTQYF
J gene: TRBJ2-3
CDR3 length: 20
D gene: TRBD2
clone size: .
V gene: TRBV4-1

CDR3 DNA: TGTGCCAGCGGTGGGGACAGAGCGTACGAGCAGTACTTC
CDR3 protein: CASGGDRAYEQYF
J gene: TRBJ2-7
CDR3 length: 13
D gene: TRBD1
clone size: .
V gene: TRBV6-6

CDR3 DNA: TGTGCTTCGCAGGGAGGTACCGGGGAGCTGTTTTTT
CDR3 protein: CASQGGTGELFF
J gene: TRBJ2-2
CDR3 length: 12
D gene: .
clone size: .
V gene: TRBV12-5

CDR3 DNA: TGTGCCAGCAGTACCTACAGGGTATCCGGCGAGCAGTACTTC
CDR3 protein: CASSTYRVSGEQYF
J gene: TRBJ2-7
CDR3 length: 14
D gene: .
clone size: .
V gene: TRBV28